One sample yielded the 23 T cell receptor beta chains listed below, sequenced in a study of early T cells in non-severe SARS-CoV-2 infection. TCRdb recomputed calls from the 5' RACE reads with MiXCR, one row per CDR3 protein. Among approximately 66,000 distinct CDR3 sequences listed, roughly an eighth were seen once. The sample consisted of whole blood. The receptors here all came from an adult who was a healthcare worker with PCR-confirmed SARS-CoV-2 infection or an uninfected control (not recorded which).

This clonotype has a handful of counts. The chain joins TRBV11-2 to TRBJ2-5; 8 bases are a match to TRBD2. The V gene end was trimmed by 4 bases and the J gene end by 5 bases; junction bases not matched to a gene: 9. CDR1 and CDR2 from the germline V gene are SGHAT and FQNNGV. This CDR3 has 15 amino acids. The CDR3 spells CASSSTGLAVETQYF. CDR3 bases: TGTGCCAGCAGCTCAACTGGACTAGCTGTGGAGACCCAGTACTTC.

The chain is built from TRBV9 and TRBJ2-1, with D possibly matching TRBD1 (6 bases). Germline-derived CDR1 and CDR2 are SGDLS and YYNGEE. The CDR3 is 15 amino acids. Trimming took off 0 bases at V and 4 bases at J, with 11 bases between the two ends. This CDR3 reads CASSVVGAGYNEQFF. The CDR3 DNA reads TGTGCCAGCAGCGTAGTGGGGGCCGGGTACAATGAGCAGTTCTTC.

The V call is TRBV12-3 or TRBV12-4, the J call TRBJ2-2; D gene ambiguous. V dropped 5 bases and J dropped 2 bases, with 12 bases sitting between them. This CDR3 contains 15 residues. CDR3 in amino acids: CASSLLGVNTGELFF. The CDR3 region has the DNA TGTGCCAGCAGTCTCCTTGGGGTTAACACCGGGGAGCTGTTTTTT.

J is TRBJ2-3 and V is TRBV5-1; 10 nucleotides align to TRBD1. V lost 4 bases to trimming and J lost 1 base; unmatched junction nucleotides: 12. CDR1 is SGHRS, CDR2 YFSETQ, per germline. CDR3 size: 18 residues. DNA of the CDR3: TGCGCCAGCAGCCTTGTACAGGGACAGGGGACCGGCACAGATACGCAGTATTTT. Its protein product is CASSLVQGQGTGTDTQYF.

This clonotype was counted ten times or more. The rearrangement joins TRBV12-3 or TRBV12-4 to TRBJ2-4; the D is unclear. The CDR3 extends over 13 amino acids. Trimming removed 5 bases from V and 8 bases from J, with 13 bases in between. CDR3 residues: CASSPHLDYIQYF. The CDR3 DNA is TGTGCCAGCAGTCCCCATCTCGATTACATTCAGTACTTC.

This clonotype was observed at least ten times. CDR3 region: CSVGTSAEETQYF. The CDR3 DNA follows: TGCAGCGTCGGGACTAGCGCCGAAGAGACCCAGTACTTC. The V call is TRBV29-1, the J call TRBJ2-5, with 10 positions matching TRBD2. The CDR3 runs to 13 residues. V was pared by 6 bases and J by 3 bases, with 4 bases of the junction left unmatched. Germline V gene sequence: CDR1 SQVTM, CDR2 ANQGSEA.

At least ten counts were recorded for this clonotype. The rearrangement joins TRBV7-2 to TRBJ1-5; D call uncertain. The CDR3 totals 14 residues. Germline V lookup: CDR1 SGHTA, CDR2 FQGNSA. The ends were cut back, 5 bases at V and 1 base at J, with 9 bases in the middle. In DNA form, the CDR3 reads TGTGCCAGCAGCGCCAGCGGGAGCAATCAGCCCCAGCATTTT. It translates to CASSASGSNQPQHF. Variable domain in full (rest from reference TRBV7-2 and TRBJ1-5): GAGVSQSPSNKVTEKGKDVELRCDPISGHTALYWYRQSLGQGLEFLIYFQGNSAPDKSGLPSDRFSAERTGGSVSTLTIQRTQQEDSAVYLCASSASGSNQPQHFGDGTRLSIL.

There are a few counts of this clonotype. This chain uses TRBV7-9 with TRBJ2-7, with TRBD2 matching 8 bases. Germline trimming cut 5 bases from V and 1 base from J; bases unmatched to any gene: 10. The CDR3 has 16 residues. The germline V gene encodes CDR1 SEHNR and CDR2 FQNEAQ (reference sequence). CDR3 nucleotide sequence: TGTGCCAGCAGCCCTCCGGGGGGGCGCCTATCCTACGAGCAGTACTTC. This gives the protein CASSPPGGRLSYEQYF.

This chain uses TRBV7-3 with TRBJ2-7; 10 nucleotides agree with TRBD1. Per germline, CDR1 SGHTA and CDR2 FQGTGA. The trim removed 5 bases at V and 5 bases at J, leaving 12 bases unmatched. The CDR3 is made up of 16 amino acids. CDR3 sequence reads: CASSLRAQGQGDEQYF. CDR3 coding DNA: TGTGCCAGCAGCCTACGGGCCCAAGGACAGGGGGACGAGCAGTACTTC.

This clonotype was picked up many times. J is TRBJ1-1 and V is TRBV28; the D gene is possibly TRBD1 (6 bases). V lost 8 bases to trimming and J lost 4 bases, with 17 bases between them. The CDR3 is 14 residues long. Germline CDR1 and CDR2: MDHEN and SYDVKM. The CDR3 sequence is CASGNWVRGTEAFF. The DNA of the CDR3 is TGTGCCAGCGGAAATTGGGTCAGGGGCACTGAAGCTTTCTTT.

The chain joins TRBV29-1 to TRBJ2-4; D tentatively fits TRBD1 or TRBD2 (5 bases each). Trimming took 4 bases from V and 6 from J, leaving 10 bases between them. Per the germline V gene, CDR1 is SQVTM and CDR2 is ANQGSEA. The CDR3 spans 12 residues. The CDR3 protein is CSVGSGTNIQYF. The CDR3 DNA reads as TGCAGCGTTGGTTCCGGGACAAACATTCAGTACTTC.

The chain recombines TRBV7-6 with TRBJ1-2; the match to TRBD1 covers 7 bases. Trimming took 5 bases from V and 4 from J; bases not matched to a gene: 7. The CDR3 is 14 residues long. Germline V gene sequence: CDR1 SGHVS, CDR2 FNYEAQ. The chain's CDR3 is CASSPSTGVYGYTF. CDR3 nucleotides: TGTGCCAGCAGCCCGAGTACAGGGGTCTATGGCTACACCTTC. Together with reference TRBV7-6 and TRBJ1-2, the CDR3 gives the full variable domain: GAGVSQSPRYKVTKRGQDVALRCDPISGHVSLYWYRQALGQGPEFLTYFNYEAQQDKSGLPNDRFSAERPEGSISTLTIQRTEQRDSAMYRCASSPSTGVYGYTFGSGTRLTVV.

The DNA for the CDR3 is TGTGCCAGCAGTGAAATGGCTAGCGGTACCTACGAGCAGTACTTC. Encoded protein: CASSEMASGTYEQYF. This sequence joins TRBV2 and TRBJ2-7, with 7 bases that match TRBD2. This CDR3 has 15 amino acids. Germline-derived CDR1 and CDR2 are SNHLY and FYNNEI. V shed 2 bases, J shed 2 bases, and the junction held 6 bases outside the gene matches. The full variable domain, in which reference TRBV2 and TRBJ2-7 provide the parts outside the CDR3, is EPEVTQTPSHQVTQMGQEVILRCVPISNHLYFYWYRQILGQKVEFLVSFYNNEISEKSEIFDDQFSVERPDGSNFTLKIRSTKLEDSAMYFCASSEMASGTYEQYFGPGTRLTVT.

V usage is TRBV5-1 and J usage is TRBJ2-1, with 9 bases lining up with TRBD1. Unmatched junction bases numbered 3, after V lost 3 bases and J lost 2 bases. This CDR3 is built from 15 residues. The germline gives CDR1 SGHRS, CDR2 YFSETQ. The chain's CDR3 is CASSSRDRAYNEQFF. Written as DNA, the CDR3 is TGCGCCAGCAGCTCCCGGGACAGGGCCTACAATGAGCAGTTCTTC.

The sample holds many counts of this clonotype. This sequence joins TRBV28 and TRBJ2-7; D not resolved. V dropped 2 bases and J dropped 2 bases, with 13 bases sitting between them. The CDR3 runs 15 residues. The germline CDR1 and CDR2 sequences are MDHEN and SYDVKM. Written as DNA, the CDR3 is TGTGCCAGCAGTTTAAGGAGTGGTCTAGCCTACGAGCAGTACTTC. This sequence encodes CASSLRSGLAYEQYF.

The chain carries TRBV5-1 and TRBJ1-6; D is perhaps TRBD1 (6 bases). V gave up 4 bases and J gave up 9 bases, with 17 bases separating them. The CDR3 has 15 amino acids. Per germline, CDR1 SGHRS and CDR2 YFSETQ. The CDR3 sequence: CASSIQGMDGSPLHF. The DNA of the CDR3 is TGCGCCAGCAGCATACAGGGTATGGACGGTTCACCCCTCCACTTT. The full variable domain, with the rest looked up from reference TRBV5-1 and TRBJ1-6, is KAGVTQTPRYLIKTRGQQVTLSCSPISGHRSVSWYQQTPGQGLQFLFEYFSETQRNKGNFPGRFSGRQFSNSRSEMNVSTLELGDSALYLCASSIQGMDGSPLHFGNGTRLTVT.

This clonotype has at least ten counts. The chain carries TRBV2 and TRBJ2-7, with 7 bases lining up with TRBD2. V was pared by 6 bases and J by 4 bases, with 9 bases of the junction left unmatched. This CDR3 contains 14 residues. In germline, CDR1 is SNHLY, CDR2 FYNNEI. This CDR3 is CASSSNSGVYEQYF. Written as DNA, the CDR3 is TGTGCCAGCAGCTCCAACAGCGGGGTTTACGAGCAGTACTTC.

This CDR3 is CASSTGPNQETQYF. The DNA of the CDR3 is TGTGCCAGCAGCACGGGGCCCAACCAAGAGACCCAGTACTTC. The rearrangement joins TRBV9 to TRBJ2-5, with D perhaps TRBD1 or TRBD2 (5 bases each). The CDR3 is 14 residues long. Germline CDR1 is SGDLS and CDR2 is YYNGEE. Trimming took off 4 bases at V and 0 bases at J, with 10 bases between the two ends.

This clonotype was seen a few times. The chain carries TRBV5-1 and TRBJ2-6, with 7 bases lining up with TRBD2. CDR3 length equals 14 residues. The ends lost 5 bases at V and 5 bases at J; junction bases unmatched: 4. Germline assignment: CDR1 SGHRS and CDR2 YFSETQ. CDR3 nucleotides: TGCGCCAGCAGGGGAGGGTCTAGGGCCAACGTCCTGACTTTC. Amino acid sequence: CASRGGSRANVLTF. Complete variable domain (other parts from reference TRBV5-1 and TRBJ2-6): KAGVTQTPRYLIKTRGQQVTLSCSPISGHRSVSWYQQTPGQGLQFLFEYFSETQRNKGNFPGRFSGRQFSNSRSEMNVSTLELGDSALYLCASRGGSRANVLTFGAGSRLTVL.

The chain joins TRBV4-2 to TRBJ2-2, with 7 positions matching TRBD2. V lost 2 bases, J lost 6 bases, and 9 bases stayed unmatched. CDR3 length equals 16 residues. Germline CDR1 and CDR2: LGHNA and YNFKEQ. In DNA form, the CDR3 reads TGTGCCAGCAGCCAAACCCTACTAGCGTCTGCCGGGGAGCTGTTTTTT. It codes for CASSQTLLASAGELFF.

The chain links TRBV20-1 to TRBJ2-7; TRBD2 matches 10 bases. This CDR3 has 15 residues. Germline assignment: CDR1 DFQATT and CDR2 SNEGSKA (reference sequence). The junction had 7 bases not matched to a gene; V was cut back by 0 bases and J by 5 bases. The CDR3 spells CSARDALAGRDEQYF. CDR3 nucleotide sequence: TGCAGTGCTAGAGATGCACTAGCGGGAAGGGACGAGCAGTACTTC.

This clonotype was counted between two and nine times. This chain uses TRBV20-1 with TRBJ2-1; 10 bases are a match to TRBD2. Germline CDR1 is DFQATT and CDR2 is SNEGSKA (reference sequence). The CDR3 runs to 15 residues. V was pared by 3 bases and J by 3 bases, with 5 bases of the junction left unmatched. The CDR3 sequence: CSASLAGADYNEQFF. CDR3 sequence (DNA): TGCAGTGCTAGTCTAGCGGGGGCGGACTACAATGAGCAGTTCTTC.

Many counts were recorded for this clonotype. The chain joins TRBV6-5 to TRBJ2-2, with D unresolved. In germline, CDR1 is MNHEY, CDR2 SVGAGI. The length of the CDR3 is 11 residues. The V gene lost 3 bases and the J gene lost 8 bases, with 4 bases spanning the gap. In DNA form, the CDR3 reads TGTGCCAGCAGTTATGCTGGGGAGCTGTTTTTT. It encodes CASSYAGELFF.